This T cell receptor beta chain was sequenced during a study of blood T cell repertoires in COVID-19. The repertoire was sequenced with immunoSEQ multiplex PCR; TCRdb's copy has only in-frame clones and lacks some. Of 300,000 to 350,000 clones listed, around 88% are singletons. Trimming shortened V by 11 bases and J by 4 bases, and 18 bases separated the two germline ends. The CDR3 contains 13 residues. The V gene's germline CDR1 is ENHRY and CDR2 SYGVKD. The V and J genes are TRBV10-3 and TRBJ2-7, with D perhaps matching TRBD1 (6 bases). This receptor was obtained from a man aged 25-40 years with active or convalescent COVID-19. The sample was peripheral blood. CDR3: CAARDIETYEQYF. In DNA, the CDR3 is TGTGCCGCCCGGGACATAGAAACTTACGAGCAGTACTTC.